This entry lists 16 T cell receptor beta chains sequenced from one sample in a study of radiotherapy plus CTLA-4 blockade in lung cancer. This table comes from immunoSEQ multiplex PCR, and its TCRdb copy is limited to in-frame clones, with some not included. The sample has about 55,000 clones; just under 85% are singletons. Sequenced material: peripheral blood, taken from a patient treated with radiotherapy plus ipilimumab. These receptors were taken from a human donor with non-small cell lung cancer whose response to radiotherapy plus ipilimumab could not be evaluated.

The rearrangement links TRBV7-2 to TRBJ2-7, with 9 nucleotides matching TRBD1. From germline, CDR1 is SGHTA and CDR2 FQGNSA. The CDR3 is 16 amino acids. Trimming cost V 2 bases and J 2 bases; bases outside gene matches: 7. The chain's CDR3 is CASSLQTGTGTYEQYF. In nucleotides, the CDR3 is TGTGCCAGCAGCTTACAGACTGGGACAGGGACCTACGAGCAGTACTTC.

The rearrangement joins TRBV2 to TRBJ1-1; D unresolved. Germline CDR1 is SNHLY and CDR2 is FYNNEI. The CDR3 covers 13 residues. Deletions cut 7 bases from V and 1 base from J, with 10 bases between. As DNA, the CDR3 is TGTGCCAGCACTTTTCGTTGGAACACTGAAGCTTTCTTT. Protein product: CASTFRWNTEAFF.

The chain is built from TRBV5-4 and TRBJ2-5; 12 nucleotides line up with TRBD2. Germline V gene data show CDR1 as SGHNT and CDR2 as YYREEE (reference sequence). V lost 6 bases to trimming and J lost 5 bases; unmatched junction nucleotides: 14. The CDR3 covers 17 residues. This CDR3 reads CASTLTPSGGAQETQYF. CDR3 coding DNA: TGTGCCAGCACCCTCACGCCTAGCGGGGGGGCCCAGGAGACCCAGTACTTC.

CDR3 bases: TGTGCCAGCAGCTCTAGTGCGGGGAGTGGGGAGACCCAGTACTTC. This codes for CASSSSAGSGETQYF. V usage is TRBV7-2 and J usage is TRBJ2-5; D might be TRBD2 (6 bases). The CDR3 loop spans 15 amino acids. CDR1 and CDR2 (germline): SGHTA, FQGNSA. V lost 4 bases and J 5 bases, leaving 17 bases between the germline ends.

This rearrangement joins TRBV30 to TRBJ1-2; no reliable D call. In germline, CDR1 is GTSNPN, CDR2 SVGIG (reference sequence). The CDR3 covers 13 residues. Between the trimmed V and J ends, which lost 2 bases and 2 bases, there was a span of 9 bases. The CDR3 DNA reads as TGTGCCTGGAGTAGTGAACAGAACTATGGCTACACCTTC. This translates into CAWSSEQNYGYTF.

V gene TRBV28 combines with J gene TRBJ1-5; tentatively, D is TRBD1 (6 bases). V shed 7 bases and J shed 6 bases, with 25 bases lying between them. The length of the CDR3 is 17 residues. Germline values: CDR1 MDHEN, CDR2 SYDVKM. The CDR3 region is CASIPSRVRGFSQPQHF. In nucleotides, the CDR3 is TGTGCCAGCATCCCATCCCGAGTCAGGGGTTTTAGTCAGCCCCAGCATTTT. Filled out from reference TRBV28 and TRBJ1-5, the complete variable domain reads DVKVTQSSRYLVKRTGEKVFLECVQDMDHENMFWYRQDPGLGLRLIYFSYDVKMKEKGDIPEGYSVSREKKERFSLILESASTNQTSMYLCASIPSRVRGFSQPQHFGDGTRLSIL.

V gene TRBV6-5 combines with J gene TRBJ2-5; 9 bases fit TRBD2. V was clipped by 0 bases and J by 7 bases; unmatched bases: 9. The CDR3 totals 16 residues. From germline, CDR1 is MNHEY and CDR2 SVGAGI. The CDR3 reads CASSYSTSGGGGTQYF. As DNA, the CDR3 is TGTGCCAGCAGTTACTCGACTAGCGGAGGGGGGGGGACCCAGTACTTC.

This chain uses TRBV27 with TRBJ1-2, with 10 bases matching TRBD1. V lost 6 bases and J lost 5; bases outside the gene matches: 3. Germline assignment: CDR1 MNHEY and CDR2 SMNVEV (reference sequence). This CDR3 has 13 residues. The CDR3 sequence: CASSRTGGYGYTF. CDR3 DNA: TGTGCCAGCAGCCGGACAGGGGGATATGGCTACACCTTC.

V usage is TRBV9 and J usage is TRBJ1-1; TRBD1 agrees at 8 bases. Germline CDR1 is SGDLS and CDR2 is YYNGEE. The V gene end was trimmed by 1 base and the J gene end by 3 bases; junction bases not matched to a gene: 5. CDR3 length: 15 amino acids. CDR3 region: CASSVTGTGYTEAFF. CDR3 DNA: TGTGCCAGCAGCGTAACGGGGACAGGATACACTGAAGCTTTCTTT.

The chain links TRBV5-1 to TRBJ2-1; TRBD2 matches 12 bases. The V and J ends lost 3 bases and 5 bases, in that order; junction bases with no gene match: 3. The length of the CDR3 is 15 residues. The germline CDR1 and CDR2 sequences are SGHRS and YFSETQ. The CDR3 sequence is CASSSLAGGHNEQFF. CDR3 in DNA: TGCGCCAGCAGCTCACTAGCGGGGGGCCACAATGAGCAGTTCTTC.

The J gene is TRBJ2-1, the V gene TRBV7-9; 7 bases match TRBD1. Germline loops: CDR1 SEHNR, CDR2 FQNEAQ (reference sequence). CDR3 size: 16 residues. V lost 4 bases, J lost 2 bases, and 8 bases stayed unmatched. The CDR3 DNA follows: TGTGCCAGCAGCTACGAAGGCCAGGGGGCCTACAATGAGCAGTTCTTC. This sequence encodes CASSYEGQGAYNEQFF.

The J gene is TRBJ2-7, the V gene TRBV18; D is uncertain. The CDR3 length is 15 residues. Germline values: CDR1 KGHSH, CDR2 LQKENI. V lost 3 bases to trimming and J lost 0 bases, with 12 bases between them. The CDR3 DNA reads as TGTGCCAGCTCACCGAGGCCGGAGAGCTCCTACGAGCAGTACTTC. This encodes CASSPRPESSYEQYF.

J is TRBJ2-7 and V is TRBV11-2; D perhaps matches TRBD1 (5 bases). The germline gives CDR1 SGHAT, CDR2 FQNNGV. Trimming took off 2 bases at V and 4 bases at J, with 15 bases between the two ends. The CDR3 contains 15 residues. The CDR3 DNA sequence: TGTGCCAGCAGCTTATCTGGGCAGGGCGTATACGAGCAGTACTTC. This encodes CASSLSGQGVYEQYF.

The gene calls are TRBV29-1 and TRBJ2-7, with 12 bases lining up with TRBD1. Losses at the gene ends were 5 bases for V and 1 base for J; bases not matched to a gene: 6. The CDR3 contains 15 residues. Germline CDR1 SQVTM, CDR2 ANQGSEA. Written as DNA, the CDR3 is TGCAGCGTTCTAGGGACAGGGGGCAGGTCCTACGAGCAGTACTTC. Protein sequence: CSVLGTGGRSYEQYF.

CDR3 nucleotides: TGTGCCAGCAGCGAATGGCCCGGGAGCACAGATACGCAGTATTTT. The encoded protein is CASSEWPGSTDTQYF. The V and J genes are TRBV27 and TRBJ2-3, with D unresolved. The V end lost 6 bases, the J end lost 0 bases, and 13 bases lay between the germline ends. This CDR3 contains 15 residues. From germline, CDR1 is MNHEY and CDR2 SMNVEV (reference sequence).

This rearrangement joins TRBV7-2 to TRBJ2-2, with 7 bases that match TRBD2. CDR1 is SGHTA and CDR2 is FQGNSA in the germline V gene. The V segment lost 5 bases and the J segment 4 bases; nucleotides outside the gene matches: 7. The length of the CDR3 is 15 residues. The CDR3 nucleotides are TGTGCCAGCAGCCGTCTGGGAGGGCGCACCGGGGAGCTGTTTTTT. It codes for CASSRLGGRTGELFF.